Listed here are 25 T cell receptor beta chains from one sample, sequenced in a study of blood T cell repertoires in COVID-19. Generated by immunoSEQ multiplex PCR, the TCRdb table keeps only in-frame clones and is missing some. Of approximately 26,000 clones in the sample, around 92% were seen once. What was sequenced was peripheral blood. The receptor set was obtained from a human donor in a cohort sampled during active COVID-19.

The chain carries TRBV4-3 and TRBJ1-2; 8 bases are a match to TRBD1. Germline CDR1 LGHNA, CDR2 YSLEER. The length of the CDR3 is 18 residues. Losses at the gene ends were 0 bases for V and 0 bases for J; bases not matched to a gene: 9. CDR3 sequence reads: CASSQDLDRVITNYGYTF. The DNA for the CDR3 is TGCGCCAGCAGCCAAGATTTGGACAGGGTAATTACTAACTATGGCTACACCTTC.

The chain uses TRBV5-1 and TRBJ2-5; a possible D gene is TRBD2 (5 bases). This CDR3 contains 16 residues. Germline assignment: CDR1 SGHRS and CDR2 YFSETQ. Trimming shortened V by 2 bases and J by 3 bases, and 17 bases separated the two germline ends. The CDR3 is CASSFFFERSKETQYF. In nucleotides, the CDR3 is TGCGCCAGCAGCTTCTTTTTTGAGCGGTCCAAAGAGACCCAGTACTTC.

CDR3 in DNA: TGTGCCAGTAGCCAAGCGCTGGTCTATAATGAAAAACTGTTTTTT. Its protein product is CASSQALVYNEKLFF. V gene TRBV19 combines with J gene TRBJ1-4; D gene uncertain. The CDR3 runs to 15 residues. V dropped 6 bases and J dropped 4 bases, with 15 bases sitting between them. The germline V gene encodes CDR1 LNHDA and CDR2 SQIVND (reference sequence).

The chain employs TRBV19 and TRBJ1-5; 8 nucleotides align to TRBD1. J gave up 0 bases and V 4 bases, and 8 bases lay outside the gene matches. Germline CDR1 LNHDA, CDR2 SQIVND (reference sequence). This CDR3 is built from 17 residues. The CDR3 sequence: CASSNPRQGLSNQPQHF. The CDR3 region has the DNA TGTGCCAGTAGTAACCCACGACAGGGGCTTAGCAATCAGCCCCAGCATTTT.

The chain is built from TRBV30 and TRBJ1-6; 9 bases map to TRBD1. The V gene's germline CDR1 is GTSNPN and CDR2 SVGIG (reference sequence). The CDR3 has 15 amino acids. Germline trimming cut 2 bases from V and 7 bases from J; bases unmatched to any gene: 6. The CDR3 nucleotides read TGTGCCTGGAGTATCCGGACAGGGGCGAATTCACCCCTCCACTTT. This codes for CAWSIRTGANSPLHF. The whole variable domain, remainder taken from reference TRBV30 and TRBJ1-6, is SQTIHQWPATLVQPVGSPLSLECTVEGTSNPNLYWYRQAAGRGLQLLFYSVGIGQISSEVPQNLSASRPQDRQFILSSKKLLLSDSGFYLCAWSIRTGANSPLHFGNGTRLTVT.

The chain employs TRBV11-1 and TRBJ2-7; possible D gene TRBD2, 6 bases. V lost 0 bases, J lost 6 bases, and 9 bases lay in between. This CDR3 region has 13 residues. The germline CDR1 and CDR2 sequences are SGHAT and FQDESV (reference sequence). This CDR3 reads CASSLAGGSEQYF. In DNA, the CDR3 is TGTGCCAGCAGCTTAGCCGGGGGAAGCGAGCAGTACTTC.

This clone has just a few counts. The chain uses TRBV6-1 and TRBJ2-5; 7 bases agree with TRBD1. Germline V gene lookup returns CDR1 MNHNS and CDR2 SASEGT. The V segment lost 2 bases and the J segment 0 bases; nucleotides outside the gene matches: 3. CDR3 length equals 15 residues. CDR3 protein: CASSEPGTDQETQYF. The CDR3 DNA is TGTGCCAGCAGTGAACCCGGGACAGACCAAGAGACCCAGTACTTC.

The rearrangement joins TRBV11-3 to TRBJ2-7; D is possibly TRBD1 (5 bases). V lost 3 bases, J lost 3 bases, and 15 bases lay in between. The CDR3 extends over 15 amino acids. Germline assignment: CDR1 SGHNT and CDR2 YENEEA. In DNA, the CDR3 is TGTGCCAGCAGCTTCGAAAGACAGACTTACTACGAGCAGTACTTC. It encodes CASSFERQTYYEQYF.

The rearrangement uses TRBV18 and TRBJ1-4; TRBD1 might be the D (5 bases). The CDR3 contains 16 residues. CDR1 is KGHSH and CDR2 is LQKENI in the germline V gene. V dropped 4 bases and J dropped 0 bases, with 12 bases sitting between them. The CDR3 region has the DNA TGTGCCAGCTCACTATCAAGACAGACAACTAATGAAAAACTGTTTTTT. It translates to CASSLSRQTTNEKLFF. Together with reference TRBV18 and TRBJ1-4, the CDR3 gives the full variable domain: NAGVMQNPRHLVRRRGQEARLRCSPMKGHSHVYWYRQLPEEGLKFMVYLQKENIIDESGMPKERFSAEFPKEGPSILRIQQVVRGDSAAYFCASSLSRQTTNEKLFFGSGTQLSVL.

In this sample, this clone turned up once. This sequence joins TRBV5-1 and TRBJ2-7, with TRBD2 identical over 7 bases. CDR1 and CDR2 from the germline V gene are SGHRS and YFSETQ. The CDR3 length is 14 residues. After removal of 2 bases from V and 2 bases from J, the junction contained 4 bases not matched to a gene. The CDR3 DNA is TGCGCCAGCAGCTTTTCTAGCGGACCCTACGAGCAGTACTTC. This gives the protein CASSFSSGPYEQYF.

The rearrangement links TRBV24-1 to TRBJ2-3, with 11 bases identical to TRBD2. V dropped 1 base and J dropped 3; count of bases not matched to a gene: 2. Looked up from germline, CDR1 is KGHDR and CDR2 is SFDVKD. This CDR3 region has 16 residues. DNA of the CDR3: TGTGCCACCAGTGATTTTACTAGCGGGAGTACAGATACGCAGTATTTT. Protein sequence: CATSDFTSGSTDTQYF.

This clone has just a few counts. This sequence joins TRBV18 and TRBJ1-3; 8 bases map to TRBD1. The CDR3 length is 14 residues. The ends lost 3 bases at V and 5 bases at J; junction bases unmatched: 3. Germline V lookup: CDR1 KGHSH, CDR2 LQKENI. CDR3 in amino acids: CASSPRQGRNTIYF. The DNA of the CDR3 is TGTGCCAGCTCACCTAGACAGGGGAGAAACACCATATATTTT.

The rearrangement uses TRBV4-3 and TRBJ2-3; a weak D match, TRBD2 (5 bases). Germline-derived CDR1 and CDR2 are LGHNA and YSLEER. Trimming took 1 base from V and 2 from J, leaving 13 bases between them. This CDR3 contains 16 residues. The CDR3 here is CASSQGVGAVTDTQYF. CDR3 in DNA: TGCGCCAGCAGCCAAGGAGTGGGAGCGGTCACAGATACGCAGTATTTT.

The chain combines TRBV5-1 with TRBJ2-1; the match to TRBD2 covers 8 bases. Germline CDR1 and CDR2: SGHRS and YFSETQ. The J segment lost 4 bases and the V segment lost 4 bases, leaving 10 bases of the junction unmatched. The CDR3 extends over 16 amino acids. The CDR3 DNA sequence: TGCGCCAGCAGCCCCCCCCTAGCGGGTCCTTACAATGAGCAGTTCTTC. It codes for CASSPPLAGPYNEQFF.

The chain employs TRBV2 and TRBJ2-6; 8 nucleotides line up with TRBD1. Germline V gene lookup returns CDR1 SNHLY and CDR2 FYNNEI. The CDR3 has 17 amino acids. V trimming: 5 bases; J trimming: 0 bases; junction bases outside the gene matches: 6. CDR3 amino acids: CASSPGTGPSGANVLTF. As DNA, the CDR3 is TGTGCCAGCAGTCCCGGGACAGGACCCTCTGGGGCCAACGTCCTGACTTTC.

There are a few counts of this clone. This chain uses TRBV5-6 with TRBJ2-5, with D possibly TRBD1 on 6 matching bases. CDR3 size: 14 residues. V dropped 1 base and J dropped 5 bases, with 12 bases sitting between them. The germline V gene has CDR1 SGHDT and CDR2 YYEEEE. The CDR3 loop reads CASSLPGVGETQYF. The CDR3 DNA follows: TGTGCCAGCAGCTTGCCAGGGGTGGGTGAGACCCAGTACTTC.

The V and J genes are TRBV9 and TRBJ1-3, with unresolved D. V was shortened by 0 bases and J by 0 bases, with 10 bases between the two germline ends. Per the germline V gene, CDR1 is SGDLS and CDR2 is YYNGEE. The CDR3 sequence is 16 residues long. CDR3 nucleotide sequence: TGTGCCAGCAGCGTAGGTTCCGGGGACTCTGGAAACACCATATATTTT. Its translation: CASSVGSGDSGNTIYF.

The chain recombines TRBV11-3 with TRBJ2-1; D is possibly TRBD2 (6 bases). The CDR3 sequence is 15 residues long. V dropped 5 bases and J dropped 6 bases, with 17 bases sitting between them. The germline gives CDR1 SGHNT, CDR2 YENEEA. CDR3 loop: CASSPPAGSVNEQFF. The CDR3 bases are TGTGCCAGCAGCCCGCCTGCCGGGAGTGTCAATGAGCAGTTCTTC.

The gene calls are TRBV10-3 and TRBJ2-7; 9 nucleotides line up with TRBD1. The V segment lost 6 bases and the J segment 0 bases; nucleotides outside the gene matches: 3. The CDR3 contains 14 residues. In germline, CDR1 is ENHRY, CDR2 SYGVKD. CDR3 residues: CAISEDRGSYEQYF. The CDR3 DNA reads TGTGCCATCAGCGAGGACAGGGGCTCCTACGAGCAGTACTTC.

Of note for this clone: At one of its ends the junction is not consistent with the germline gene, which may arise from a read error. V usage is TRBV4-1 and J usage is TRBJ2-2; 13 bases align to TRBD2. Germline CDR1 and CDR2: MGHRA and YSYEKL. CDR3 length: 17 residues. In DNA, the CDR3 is TGCGCCAGCAGTCAAGGACTAGCGGGAGTATACGGCGGGGAGCTGTTTTTT. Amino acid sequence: CASSQGLAGVYGGELFF.

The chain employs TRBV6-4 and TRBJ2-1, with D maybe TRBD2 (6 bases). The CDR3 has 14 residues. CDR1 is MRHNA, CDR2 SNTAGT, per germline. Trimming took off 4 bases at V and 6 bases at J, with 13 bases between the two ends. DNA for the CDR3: TGTGCCAGCAGTGTTGAGACTAGAATCAATGAGCAGTTCTTC. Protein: CASSVETRINEQFF.

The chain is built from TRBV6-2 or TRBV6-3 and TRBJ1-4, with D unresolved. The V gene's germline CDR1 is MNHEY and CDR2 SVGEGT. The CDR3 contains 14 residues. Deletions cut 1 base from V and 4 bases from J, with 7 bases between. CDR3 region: CASSYLEGNEKLFF. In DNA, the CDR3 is TGTGCCAGCAGTTACTTGGAGGGTAATGAAAAACTGTTTTTT.

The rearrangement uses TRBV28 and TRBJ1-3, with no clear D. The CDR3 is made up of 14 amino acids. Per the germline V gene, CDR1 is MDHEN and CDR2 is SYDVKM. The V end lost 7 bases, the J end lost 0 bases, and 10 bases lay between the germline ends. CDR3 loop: CASMLYSSGNTIYF. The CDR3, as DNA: TGTGCCAGCATGCTCTACAGCTCTGGAAACACCATATATTTT.

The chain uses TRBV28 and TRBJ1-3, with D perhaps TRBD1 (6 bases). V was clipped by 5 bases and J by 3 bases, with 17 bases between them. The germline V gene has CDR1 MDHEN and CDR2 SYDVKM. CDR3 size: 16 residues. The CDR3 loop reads CASSAQMDRGGNTIYF. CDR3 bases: TGTGCCAGCAGTGCACAGATGGACAGAGGTGGAAACACCATATATTTT.

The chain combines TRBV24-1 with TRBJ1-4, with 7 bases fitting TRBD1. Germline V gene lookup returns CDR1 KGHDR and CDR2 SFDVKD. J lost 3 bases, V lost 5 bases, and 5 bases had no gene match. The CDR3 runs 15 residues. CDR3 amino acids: CATSGGQASNEKLFF. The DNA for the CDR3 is TGTGCCACCAGTGGCGGACAGGCGTCTAATGAAAAACTGTTTTTT.